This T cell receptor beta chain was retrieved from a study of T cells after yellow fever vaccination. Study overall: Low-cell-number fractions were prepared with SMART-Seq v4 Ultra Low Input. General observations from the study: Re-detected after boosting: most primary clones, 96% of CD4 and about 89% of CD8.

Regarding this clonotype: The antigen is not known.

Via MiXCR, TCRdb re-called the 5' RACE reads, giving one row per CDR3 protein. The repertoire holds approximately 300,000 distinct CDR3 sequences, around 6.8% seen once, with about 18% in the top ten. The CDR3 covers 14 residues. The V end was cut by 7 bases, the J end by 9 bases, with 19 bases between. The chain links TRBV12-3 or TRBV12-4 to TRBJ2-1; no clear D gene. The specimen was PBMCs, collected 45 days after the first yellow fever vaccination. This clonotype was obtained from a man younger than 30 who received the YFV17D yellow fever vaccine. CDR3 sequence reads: CASTEAYLAGEQFF. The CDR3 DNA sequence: TGTGCCAGCACCGAGGCCTACCTTGCAGGTGAGCAGTTCTTC.